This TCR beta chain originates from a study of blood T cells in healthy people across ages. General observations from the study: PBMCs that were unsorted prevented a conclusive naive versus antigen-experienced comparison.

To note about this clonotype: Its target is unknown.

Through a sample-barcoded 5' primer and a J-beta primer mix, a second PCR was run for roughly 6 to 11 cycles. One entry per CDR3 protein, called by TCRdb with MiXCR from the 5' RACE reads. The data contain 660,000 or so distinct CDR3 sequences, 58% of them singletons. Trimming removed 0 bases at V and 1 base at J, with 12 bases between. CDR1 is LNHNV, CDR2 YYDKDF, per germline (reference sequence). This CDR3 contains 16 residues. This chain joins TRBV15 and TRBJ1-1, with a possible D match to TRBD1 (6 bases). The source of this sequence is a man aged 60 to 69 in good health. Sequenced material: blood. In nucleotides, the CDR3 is TGTGCCACCAGCAGAGATCAGCGGGGGGCGAACACTGAAGCTTTCTTT. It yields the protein CATSRDQRGANTEAFF.